These 5 T cell receptor beta chains came from one sample sequenced in a study of shared clonotypes between healthy human individuals. The method was immunoSEQ multiplex PCR; TCRdb's version includes in-frame clones alone and lacks a portion of them. The top ten hold more than 0.35% of the sample, which has some 2.4 million clones, approximately 93% seen once. The sequenced sample was naive CD4+ T cells from PBMCs. Subset in this sample: CD45RA+ positively selected. These receptors were obtained from a man younger than 35 in good health. Some clones in this sample may be carry-over from other donors' samples.

The genes are TRBV28 and TRBJ2-7; a possible D gene is TRBD1 (7 bases). Trimming stripped 5 bases from V and 4 bases from J, with 15 bases between. Germline V lookup: CDR1 MDHEN, CDR2 SYDVKM. CDR3 length equals 14 residues. CDR3: CASSPAGGRYEQYF. In DNA, the CDR3 is TGTGCCAGCAGTCCAGCAGGGGGGAGATACGAGCAGTACTTC.

The chain has TRBV15 and TRBJ2-3; D call uncertain. The germline V and J ends were trimmed by 1 base and 0 bases, with 8 bases remaining between them. This CDR3 spans 15 amino acids. The V gene's germline CDR1 is LNHNV and CDR2 YYDKDF (reference sequence). CDR3 in amino acids: CATSRGGSSTDTQYF. The CDR3 DNA sequence: TGTGCCACCAGCAGAGGTGGATCAAGCACAGATACGCAGTATTTT.

V is TRBV5-1 and J is TRBJ1-3; D unresolved. This CDR3 has 16 residues. V was cut by 1 base and J by 2 bases, with 13 bases left in between. Germline V CDR1 and CDR2: SGHRS, YFSETQ. The DNA of the CDR3 is TGCGCCAGCAGCTTGATATCCGGGATCCCTGGAAACACCATATATTTT. Translated, it gives CASSLISGIPGNTIYF.

The rearrangement uses TRBV2 and TRBJ2-5, with TRBD2 identical over 11 bases. The germline CDR1 and CDR2 sequences are SNHLY and FYNNEI. The CDR3 is made up of 14 amino acids. V shed 7 bases and J 3 bases; nucleotides not matched to a gene: 4. Written as DNA, the CDR3 is TGTGCCAGCATCCCTAGCGGGAGGAAAGAGACCCAGTACTTC. Translating it yields CASIPSGRKETQYF.

In its sample, this clone was seen once. The chain combines TRBV7-2 with TRBJ1-1; D perhaps matches TRBD1 (5 bases). V was cut by 1 base and J by 11 bases, with 17 bases left in between. This CDR3 comprises 14 residues. Germline values: CDR1 SGHTA, CDR2 FQGNSA. CDR3 coding DNA: TGTGCCAGCAGCTTAGAGGCAGGGCTCCCATCGGCTTTCTTT. This codes for CASSLEAGLPSAFF. Supplemented by reference TRBV7-2 and TRBJ1-1, the full variable domain reads GAGVSQSPSNKVTEKGKDVELRCDPISGHTALYWYRQSLGQGLEFLIYFQGNSAPDKSGLPSDRFSAERTGGSVSTLTIQRTQQEDSAVYLCASSLEAGLPSAFFGQGTRLTVV.